This TCR beta chain is from a study of glioma-infiltrating T cells. In this sample, this clonotype turned up a few times. Using RNA template, CDR3s of TCR alpha and beta were amplified with iRepertoire arm-PCR. TCRdb processed the multiplex PCR reads anew with MiXCR; each CDR3 protein has one entry. The sample has some 180,000 distinct CDR3 sequences, approximately 30% seen once; the top ten hold over 20%. J lost 1 base, V lost 3 bases, and 2 bases had no gene match. There are 14 residues in the CDR3. Germline lookup yields CDR1 SGHRS and CDR2 YFSETQ. Material for sequencing was glioma tissue, nonneoplastic brain tissue, or PBMCs (not recorded which). This TCR derives from a human donor with low-grade glioma or glioblastoma, undergoing nonglioma brain surgery, or in good health (not recorded which). The V and J genes are TRBV5-1 and TRBJ2-5, with 8 positions matching TRBD1. CDR3: CASSSGQAQETQYF. DNA of the CDR3: TGCGCCAGCAGCTCGGGACAGGCCCAAGAGACCCAGTACTTC.